A single sample gave rise to the 18 T cell receptor beta chains below, sequenced in a study of post-analysis software for immune sequencing data. Study observations and caveats: Higher frequency in patients than in controls was seen for about 5 TRBV segments, with TRBV5-6, TRBV5-1 and TRBV20-1 among them.

Antigens of these TCRs are unknown. Each TCR beta cDNA library carried unique molecular identifiers. Via MiXCR, TCRdb re-called the PCR reads, giving one row per CDR3 protein. Of 350,000 to 500,000 distinct CDR3 sequences in the sample, 35% to 45% are singletons; the top ten hold about 7.6%. The sample comprised blood. These receptors were obtained from a girl aged 2-10 years with multiple sclerosis.

The J gene is TRBJ2-5, the V gene TRBV6-1, with D maybe TRBD2 (5 bases). Germline lookup yields CDR1 MNHNS and CDR2 SASEGT. CDR3 size: 14 residues. Trimming removed 6 bases at V and 0 bases at J, with 11 bases between. The CDR3 nucleotides read TGTGCCAGCAGACTAGTGGGGTACCAAGAGACCCAGTACTTC. It is translated as CASRLVGYQETQYF.

The chain is built from TRBV27 and TRBJ1-2, with 9 nucleotides matching TRBD1. Looked up from germline, CDR1 is MNHEY and CDR2 is SMNVEV (reference sequence). Unmatched junction bases numbered 9, after V lost 5 bases and J lost 5 bases. The CDR3 loop spans 15 amino acids. CDR3 sequence: CASSPWTGEQYGYTF. The CDR3 nucleotides are TGTGCCAGCAGTCCCTGGACAGGGGAACAATATGGCTACACCTTC.

J is TRBJ2-3 and V is TRBV29-1, with 10 bases fitting TRBD2. CDR3 length: 14 residues. Germline lookup yields CDR1 SQVTM and CDR2 ANQGSEA. Trimming at V came to 5 bases and at J to 1 base, leaving 3 bases not matched to a gene. The CDR3, as DNA: TGCAGCGTTTTCGGGACTAGCGGCACAGATACGCAGTATTTT. This gives the protein CSVFGTSGTDTQYF.

The genes are TRBV4-2 and TRBJ2-2, with TRBD1 matching over 10 bases. This CDR3 contains 16 residues. Per the germline V gene, CDR1 is LGHNA and CDR2 is YNFKEQ. Germline trimming cut 6 bases from V and 2 bases from J; bases unmatched to any gene: 6. CDR3 sequence: CASRPDRGRNTGELFF. For the CDR3, the DNA is TGTGCCAGCAGACCTGACAGGGGGCGCAACACCGGGGAGCTGTTTTTT.

This clonotype was counted between two and nine times. The gene calls are TRBV6-6 and TRBJ1-5; 8 bases are shared with TRBD1. The ends lost 8 bases at V and 2 bases at J; junction bases unmatched: 5. Germline V gene sequence: CDR1 MNHNY, CDR2 SVGAGI (reference sequence). CDR3 size: 14 residues. The CDR3 DNA reads as TGTGCCAGCCGTCAGGGGGCAGGCAATCAGCCCCAGCATTTT. It is translated as CASRQGAGNQPQHF.

The gene calls are TRBV20-1 and TRBJ2-3; TRBD2 matches at 8 bases. Germline V gene sequence: CDR1 DFQATT, CDR2 SNEGSKA (reference sequence). CDR3 length: 15 amino acids. With 3 bases clipped from V and 3 bases from J, the junction kept 8 bases outside the gene matches. The CDR3 nucleotides read TGCAGTGCTAGTGAGCGGGAGCTGGCGACAGATACGCAGTATTTT. This codes for CSASERELATDTQYF.

Only a few counts were recorded for this clonotype. The rearrangement uses TRBV12-3 or TRBV12-4 and TRBJ1-4, with D tentatively TRBD1 (5 bases). The CDR3 has 14 residues. Trimming removed 6 bases at V and 5 bases at J, with 13 bases between. CDR3 DNA sequence: TGTGCCAGCAGCATCCCCGGGACCAATGAAAAACTGTTTTTT. Its translation is CASSIPGTNEKLFF.

The sample holds a few counts of this clonotype. The chain recombines TRBV4-2 with TRBJ2-1, with 7 positions matching TRBD2. This CDR3 is built from 17 residues. Germline loops: CDR1 LGHNA, CDR2 YNFKEQ. J gave up 7 bases and V 1 base, and 13 bases lay outside the gene matches. In DNA, the CDR3 is TGTGCCAGCAGCCAAGGTTCCGGAGGACTAGGGGTAAATGAGCAGTTCTTC. Translating it yields CASSQGSGGLGVNEQFF.

The rearrangement joins TRBV9 to TRBJ2-2; 8 positions agree with TRBD2. V shed 0 bases, J shed 3 bases, and the junction held 1 base outside the gene matches. Germline lookup yields CDR1 SGDLS and CDR2 YYNGEE. The CDR3 is 15 residues long. CDR3 nucleotides: TGTGCCAGCAGCGTAGACGGGGGGGACACCGGGGAGCTGTTTTTT. Translating gives CASSVDGGDTGELFF.

This clonotype was detected a few times. The chain combines TRBV5-1 with TRBJ2-1; D gene unclear. The CDR3 length is 13 residues. Germline CDR1 SGHRS, CDR2 YFSETQ. Trimming removed 4 bases from V and 8 bases from J, with 13 bases in between. The DNA of the CDR3 is TGCGCCAGCAGCCCTCCGGATTTACATGAGCAGTTCTTC. It yields the protein CASSPPDLHEQFF.

This clonotype has more than one count but fewer than ten. This chain connects TRBV5-1 to TRBJ2-1; weak D call: TRBD2 (6 bases). Deletions cut 4 bases from V and 10 bases from J, with 12 bases between. Germline values: CDR1 SGHRS, CDR2 YFSETQ. CDR3 length: 12 residues. The CDR3 protein is CASSDPGGEQFF. CDR3 DNA: TGCGCCAGCAGCGATCCCGGGGGAGAGCAGTTCTTC. Combining the CDR3 with reference TRBV5-1 and TRBJ2-1 gives the whole variable domain KAGVTQTPRYLIKTRGQQVTLSCSPISGHRSVSWYQQTPGQGLQFLFEYFSETQRNKGNFPGRFSGRQFSNSRSEMNVSTLELGDSALYLCASSDPGGEQFFGPGTRLTVL.

The sample holds a few counts of this clonotype. CDR3 amino acids: CASSGGGTSAFF. DNA for the CDR3: TGTGCCAGCAGCGGCGGAGGGACCTCAGCTTTCTTT. The chain couples TRBV9 to TRBJ1-1; D may be TRBD1 (5 bases). The V and J ends lost 3 bases and 10 bases respectively, with 13 bases between them. This CDR3 contains 12 residues. Germline CDR1 SGDLS, CDR2 YYNGEE.

This chain connects TRBV20-1 to TRBJ1-4, with 12 nucleotides matching TRBD1. V lost 0 bases to trimming and J lost 7 bases; unmatched junction nucleotides: 9. This CDR3 contains 17 residues. Looked up from germline, CDR1 is DFQATT and CDR2 is SNEGSKA (reference sequence). The CDR3 DNA follows: TGCAGTGCTAGAGATAGGGGACAGGGGGCGAGAGGTGAAAAACTGTTTTTT. Its protein is CSARDRGQGARGEKLFF.

The gene calls are TRBV7-3 and TRBJ2-7, with D unclear. Germline V gives CDR1 SGHTA, CDR2 FQGTGA. This CDR3 spans 13 amino acids. With 5 bases removed from V and 10 bases from J, the gap between germline ends came to 18 bases. The CDR3 here is CASSPTTPQSQYF. In DNA, the CDR3 is TGTGCCAGCAGCCCCACCACGCCGCAGTCCCAGTACTTC. The whole variable domain, filled in from reference TRBV7-3 and TRBJ2-7, reads GAGVSQTPSNKVTEKGKYVELRCDPISGHTALYWYRQSLGQGPEFLIYFQGTGAADDSGLPNDRFFAVRPEGSVSTLKIQRTERGDSAVYLCASSPTTPQSQYFGPGTRLTVT.

This clonotype was counted only a few times. The rearrangement links TRBV28 to TRBJ2-7; 9 bases map to TRBD1. The J segment lost 5 bases and the V segment lost 5 bases, leaving 10 bases of the junction unmatched. This CDR3 contains 15 residues. From germline, CDR1 is MDHEN and CDR2 SYDVKM. The CDR3 sequence: CASSPTGTGSNEQYF. CDR3 in DNA: TGTGCCAGCAGTCCCACCGGGACAGGGTCTAACGAGCAGTACTTC.

The rearrangement links TRBV11-2 to TRBJ2-7; TRBD1 aligns across 9 bases. CDR1 SGHAT and CDR2 FQNNGV come from the germline V gene. The CDR3 has 15 residues. J was trimmed by 4 bases and V by 3 bases; bases with no gene match: 7. The chain's CDR3 is CASSLGTGRVYEQYF. CDR3 nucleotide sequence: TGTGCCAGCAGCTTGGGGACAGGGAGGGTATACGAGCAGTACTTC.

Concerning this clonotype: This clone may be a read error of a much larger clone one base away. J is TRBJ2-3 and V is TRBV29-1; D remains ambiguous. Germline V gene lookup returns CDR1 SQVTM and CDR2 ANQGSEA. There are 11 residues in the CDR3. CDR3 residues: CSERSTDMQYF. CDR3 bases: TGCAGCGAGAGAAGCACAGATATGCAGTATTTT.

As regards this clonotype: It may be a read error: a sequence one base away is much more abundant. CDR3 loop: CASGWISAADTQYF. For the CDR3, the DNA is TGTGCTAGTGGTTGGATTAGCGCCGCAGATACGCAGTATTTT. The V call is TRBV12-5, the J call TRBJ2-3, with D perhaps TRBD2 (5 bases). V gave up 4 bases and J gave up 4 bases, with 12 bases separating them. CDR3 length equals 14 residues. Looked up from germline, CDR1 is LGHNT and CDR2 is FRNRAP.